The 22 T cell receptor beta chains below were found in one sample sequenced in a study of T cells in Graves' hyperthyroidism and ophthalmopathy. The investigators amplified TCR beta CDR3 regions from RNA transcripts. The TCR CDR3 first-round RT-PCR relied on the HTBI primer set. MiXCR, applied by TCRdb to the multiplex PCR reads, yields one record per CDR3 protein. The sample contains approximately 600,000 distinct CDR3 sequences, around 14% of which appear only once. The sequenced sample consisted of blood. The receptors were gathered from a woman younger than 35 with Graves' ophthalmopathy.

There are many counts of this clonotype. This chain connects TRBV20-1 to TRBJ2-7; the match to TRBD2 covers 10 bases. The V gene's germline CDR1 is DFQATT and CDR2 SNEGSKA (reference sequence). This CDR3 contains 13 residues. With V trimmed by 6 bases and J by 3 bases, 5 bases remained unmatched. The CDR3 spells CSATGTSDYEQYF. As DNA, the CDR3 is TGCAGTGCAACCGGGACTAGCGACTACGAGCAGTACTTC.

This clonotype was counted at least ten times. Here the CDR3 reads CATSRVVAGGQGETQYF. Here the CDR3 DNA reads TGTGCCACCAGCAGAGTTGTGGCGGGAGGGCAGGGAGAGACCCAGTACTTC. The chain has TRBV15 and TRBJ2-5; 9 bases match TRBD2. The V gene's germline CDR1 is LNHNV and CDR2 YYDKDF (reference sequence). V lost 1 base to trimming and J lost 4 bases; unmatched junction nucleotides: 10. There are 17 residues in the CDR3.

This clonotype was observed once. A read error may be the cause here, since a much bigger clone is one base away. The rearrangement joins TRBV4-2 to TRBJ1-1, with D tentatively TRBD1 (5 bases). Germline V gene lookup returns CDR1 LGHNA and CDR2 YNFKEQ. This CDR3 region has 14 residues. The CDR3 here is CASSQGDSNTEALF. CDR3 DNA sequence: TGTGCCAGCAGCCAAGGAGACAGTAACACTGAAGCTCTCTTT.

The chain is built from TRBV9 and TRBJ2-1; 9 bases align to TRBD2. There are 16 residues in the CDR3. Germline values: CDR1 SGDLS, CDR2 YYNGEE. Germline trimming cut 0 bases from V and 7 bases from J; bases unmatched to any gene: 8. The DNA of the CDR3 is TGTGCCAGCAGCGTAGAAGGTAGCGGGAGTAAGAATGAGCAGTTCTTC. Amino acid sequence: CASSVEGSGSKNEQFF.

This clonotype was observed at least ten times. The CDR3 bases are TGCAGCGTTGATGGCGGGGGGCCTGAAGCTTTCTTT. It codes for CSVDGGGPEAFF. The rearrangement uses TRBV29-1 and TRBJ1-1, with a tentative D call TRBD1 (6 bases). V was shortened by 3 bases and J by 6 bases, with 11 bases between the two germline ends. Germline V lookup: CDR1 SQVTM, CDR2 ANQGSEA. The CDR3 totals 12 residues.

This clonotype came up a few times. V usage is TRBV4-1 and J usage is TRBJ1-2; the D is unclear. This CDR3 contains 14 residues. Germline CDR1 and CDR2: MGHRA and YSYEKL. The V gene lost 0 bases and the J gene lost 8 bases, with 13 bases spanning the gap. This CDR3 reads CASSQDPSGFGYTF. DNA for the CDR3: TGCGCCAGCAGCCAAGATCCTTCTGGGTTCGGCTACACCTTC.

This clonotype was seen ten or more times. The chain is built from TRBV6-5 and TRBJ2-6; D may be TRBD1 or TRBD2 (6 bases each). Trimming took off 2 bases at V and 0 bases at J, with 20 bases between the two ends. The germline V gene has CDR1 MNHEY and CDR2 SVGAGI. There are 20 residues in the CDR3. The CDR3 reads CASSYLLVRGAISGANVLTF. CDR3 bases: TGTGCCAGCAGTTACCTGCTGGTGAGGGGGGCTATCTCTGGGGCCAACGTCCTGACTTTC.

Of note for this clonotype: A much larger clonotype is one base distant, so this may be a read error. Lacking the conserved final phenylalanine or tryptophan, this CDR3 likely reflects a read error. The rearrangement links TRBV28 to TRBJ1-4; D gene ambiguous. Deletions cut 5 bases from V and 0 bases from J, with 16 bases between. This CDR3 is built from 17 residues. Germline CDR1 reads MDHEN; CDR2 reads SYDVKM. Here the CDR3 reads CASSTPRELATNEKLFS. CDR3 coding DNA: TGTGCCAGCAGTACACCCCGGGAGCTCGCAACTAATGAAAAACTGTTTTCT.

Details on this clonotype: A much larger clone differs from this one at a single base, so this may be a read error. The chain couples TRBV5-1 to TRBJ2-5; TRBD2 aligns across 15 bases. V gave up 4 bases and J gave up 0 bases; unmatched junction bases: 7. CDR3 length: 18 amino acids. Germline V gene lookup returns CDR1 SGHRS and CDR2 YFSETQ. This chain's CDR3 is CASSPGTSGRTHQETQYF. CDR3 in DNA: TGCGCCAGCAGCCCCGGGACTAGCGGGAGGACCCACCAAGAGACCCAGTACTTC.

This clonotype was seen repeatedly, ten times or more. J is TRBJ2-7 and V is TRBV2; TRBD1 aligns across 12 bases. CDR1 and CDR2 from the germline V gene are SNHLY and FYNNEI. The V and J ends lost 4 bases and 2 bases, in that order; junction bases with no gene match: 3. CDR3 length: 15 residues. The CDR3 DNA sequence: TGTGCCAGCAGTGGGGGGACAGGGGGCACCTACGAGCAGTACTTC. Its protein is CASSGGTGGTYEQYF.

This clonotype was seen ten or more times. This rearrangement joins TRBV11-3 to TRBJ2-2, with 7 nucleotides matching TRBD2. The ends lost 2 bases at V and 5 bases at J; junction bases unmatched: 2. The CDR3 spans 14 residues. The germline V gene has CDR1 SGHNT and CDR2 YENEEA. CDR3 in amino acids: CASSLREGTGELFF. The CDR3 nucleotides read TGTGCCAGCAGCTTAAGGGAGGGGACCGGGGAGCTGTTTTTT.

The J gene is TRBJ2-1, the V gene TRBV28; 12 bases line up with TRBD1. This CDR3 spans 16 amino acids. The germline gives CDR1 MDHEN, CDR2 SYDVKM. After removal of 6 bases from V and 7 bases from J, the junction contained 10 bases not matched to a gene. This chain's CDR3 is CASRTPPGQGANEQFF. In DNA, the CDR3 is TGTGCCAGCAGAACCCCCCCGGGACAGGGGGCGAATGAGCAGTTCTTC.

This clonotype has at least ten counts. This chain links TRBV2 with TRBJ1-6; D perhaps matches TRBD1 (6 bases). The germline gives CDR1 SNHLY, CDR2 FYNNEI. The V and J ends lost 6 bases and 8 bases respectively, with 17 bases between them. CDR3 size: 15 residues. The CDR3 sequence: CASRLRSGEYSPLHF. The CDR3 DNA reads TGTGCCAGCAGGCTGCGGTCAGGGGAATATTCACCCCTCCACTTT.

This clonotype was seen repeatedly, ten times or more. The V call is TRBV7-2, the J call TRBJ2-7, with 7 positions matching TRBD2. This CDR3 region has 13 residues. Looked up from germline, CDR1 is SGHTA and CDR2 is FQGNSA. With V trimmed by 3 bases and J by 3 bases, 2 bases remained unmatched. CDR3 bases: TGTGCCAGCAGCTTGAGCGGGGTCTACGAGCAGTACTTC. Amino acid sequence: CASSLSGVYEQYF.

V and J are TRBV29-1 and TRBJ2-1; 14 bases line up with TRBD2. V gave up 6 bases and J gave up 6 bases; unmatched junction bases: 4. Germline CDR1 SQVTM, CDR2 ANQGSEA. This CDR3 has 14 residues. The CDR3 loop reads CSVSGTSGSNEQFF. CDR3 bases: TGCAGCGTCTCCGGGACTAGCGGGAGCAATGAGCAGTTCTTC.

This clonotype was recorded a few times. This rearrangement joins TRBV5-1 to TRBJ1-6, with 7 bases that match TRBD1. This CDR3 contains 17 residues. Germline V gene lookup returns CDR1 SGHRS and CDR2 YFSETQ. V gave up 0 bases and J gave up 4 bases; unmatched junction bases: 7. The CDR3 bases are TGCGCCAGCAGCTTGGAGGTTGGGACAGATTATAATTCACCCCTCCACTTT. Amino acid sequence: CASSLEVGTDYNSPLHF.

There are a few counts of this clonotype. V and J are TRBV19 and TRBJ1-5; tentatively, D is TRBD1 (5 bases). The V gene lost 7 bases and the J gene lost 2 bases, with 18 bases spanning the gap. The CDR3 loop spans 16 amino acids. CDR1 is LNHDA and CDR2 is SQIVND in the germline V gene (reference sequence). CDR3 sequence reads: CASKDLGAWGNQPQHF. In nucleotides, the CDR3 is TGTGCCAGTAAGGATTTAGGGGCTTGGGGCAATCAGCCCCAGCATTTT.

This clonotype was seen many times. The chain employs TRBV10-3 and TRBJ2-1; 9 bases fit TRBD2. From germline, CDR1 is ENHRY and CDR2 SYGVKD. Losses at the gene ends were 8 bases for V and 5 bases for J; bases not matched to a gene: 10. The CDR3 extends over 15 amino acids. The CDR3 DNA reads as TGTGCCATCGCCGTGTCAGGACTAGCGAACAATGAGCAGTTCTTC. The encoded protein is CAIAVSGLANNEQFF.

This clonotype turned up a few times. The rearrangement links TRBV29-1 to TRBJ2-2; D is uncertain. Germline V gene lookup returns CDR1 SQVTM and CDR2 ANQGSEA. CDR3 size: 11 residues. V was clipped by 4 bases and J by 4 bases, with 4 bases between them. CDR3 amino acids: CSVVSTGELFF. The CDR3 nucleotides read TGCAGCGTTGTAAGCACCGGGGAGCTGTTTTTT.

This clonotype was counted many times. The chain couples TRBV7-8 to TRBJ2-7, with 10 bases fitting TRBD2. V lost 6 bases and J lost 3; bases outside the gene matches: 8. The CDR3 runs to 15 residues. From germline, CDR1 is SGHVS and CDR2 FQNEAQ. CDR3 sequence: CASSSRTSGLYEQYF. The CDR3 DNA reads TGTGCCAGCAGTTCCCGGACTAGCGGACTCTACGAGCAGTACTTC. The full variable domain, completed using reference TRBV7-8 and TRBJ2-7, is GAGVSQSPRYKVAKRGQDVALRCDPISGHVSLFWYQQALGQGPEFLTYFQNEAQLDKSGLPSDRFFAERPEGSVSTLKIQRTQQEDSAVYLCASSSRTSGLYEQYFGPGTRLTVT.

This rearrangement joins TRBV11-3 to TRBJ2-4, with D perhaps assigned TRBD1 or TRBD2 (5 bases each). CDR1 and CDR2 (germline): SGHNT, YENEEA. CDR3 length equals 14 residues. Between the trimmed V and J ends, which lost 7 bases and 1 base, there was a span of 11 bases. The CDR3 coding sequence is TGTGCCAGCATGGGGGATGAGGCCAAAAACATTCAGTACTTC. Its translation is CASMGDEAKNIQYF. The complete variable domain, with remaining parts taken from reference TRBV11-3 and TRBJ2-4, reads EAGVVQSPRYKIIEKKQPVAFWCNPISGHNTLYWYLQNLGQGPELLIRYENEEAVDDSQLPKDRFSAERLKGVDSTLKIQPAELGDSAVYLCASMGDEAKNIQYFGAGTRLSVL.

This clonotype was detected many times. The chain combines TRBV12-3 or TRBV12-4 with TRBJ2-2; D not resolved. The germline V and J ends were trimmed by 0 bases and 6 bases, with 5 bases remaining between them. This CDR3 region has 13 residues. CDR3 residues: CASSLAGPGELFF. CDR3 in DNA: TGTGCCAGCAGTTTAGCAGGGCCCGGGGAGCTGTTTTTT.